These 10 T cell receptor beta chains were sequenced from one sample in a study of CD8 T cells in Susac syndrome. The RNA input was about 0.5 to 1 ug, and it was reverse transcribed with random hexamers. TCRdb fed the immunoSEQ multiplex PCR reads into MiXCR, producing one record per CDR3 protein. The sample shows around 150,000 distinct CDR3 sequences, approximately 94% of them seen only once. The sample comprised CD4+ T cells from PBMCs. The receptor set was obtained from a human donor with multiple sclerosis.

V usage is TRBV24-1 and J usage is TRBJ2-2; D may be TRBD1 (6 bases). V was trimmed by 4 bases and J by 5 bases, leaving 16 bases between them. Germline assignment: CDR1 KGHDR and CDR2 SFDVKD. This CDR3 contains 16 residues. CDR3 DNA sequence: TGTGCCACCAGTGACCCCCACAGGGTTGAAACCGGGGAGCTGTTTTTT. Protein: CATSDPHRVETGELFF.

The chain recombines TRBV23-1 with TRBJ2-1, with a weak D call TRBD2 (6 bases). TRBV23-1 is designated an ORF whose function remains uncertain. Trimming took off 0 bases at V and 3 bases at J, with 15 bases between the two ends. The CDR3 extends over 17 amino acids. DNA for the CDR3: TGCGCCAGCAGTCAATCCCGACTAGTCACCGACTACAATGAGCAGTTCTTC. It encodes CASSQSRLVTDYNEQFF.

This clonotype came up once. V gene TRBV27 combines with J gene TRBJ2-1; D possibly corresponds to TRBD2 (6 bases). This CDR3 is built from 13 residues. Trimming stripped 5 bases from V and 5 bases from J, with 10 bases between. Germline-derived CDR1 and CDR2 are MNHEY and SMNVEV (reference sequence). The CDR3 loop reads CASSSQRDNEQFF. The CDR3 DNA is TGTGCCAGCAGTAGCCAGCGGGACAATGAGCAGTTCTTC.

The chain joins TRBV30 to TRBJ1-3, with no clear D. This CDR3 contains 13 residues. V was clipped by 0 bases and J by 0 bases, with 3 bases between them. Germline V gene sequence: CDR1 GTSNPN, CDR2 SVGIG (reference sequence). The CDR3 region is CAWSVVSGNTIYF. The CDR3 nucleotides read TGTGCCTGGAGTGTAGTCTCTGGAAACACCATATATTTT. Together with reference TRBV30 and TRBJ1-3, the CDR3 gives the full variable domain: SQTIHQWPATLVQPVGSPLSLECTVEGTSNPNLYWYRQAAGRGLQLLFYSVGIGQISSEVPQNLSASRPQDRQFILSSKKLLLSDSGFYLCAWSVVSGNTIYFGEGSWLTVV.

In nucleotides, the CDR3 is TGTGCCAGCAGTGATCAAGGGCAGGGCTACACCGGGGAGCTGTTTTTT. It is translated as CASSDQGQGYTGELFF. The rearrangement joins TRBV2 to TRBJ2-2; D may be TRBD1 (5 bases). V was pared by 3 bases and J by 3 bases, with 14 bases between. This CDR3 is built from 16 residues. The germline V gene has CDR1 SNHLY and CDR2 FYNNEI. The full variable domain, completed using reference TRBV2 and TRBJ2-2, is EPEVTQTPSHQVTQMGQEVILRCVPISNHLYFYWYRQILGQKVEFLVSFYNNEISEKSEIFDDQFSVERPDGSNFTLKIRSTKLEDSAMYFCASSDQGQGYTGELFFGEGSRLTVL.

The rearrangement joins TRBV27 to TRBJ1-5; no clear D. Looked up from germline, CDR1 is MNHEY and CDR2 is SMNVEV (reference sequence). Trimming cost V 4 bases and J 0 bases, with 4 bases left between them. The CDR3 has 13 residues. CDR3 sequence: CASSSNSNQPQHF. The CDR3 DNA follows: TGTGCCAGCAGTTCGAATAGCAATCAGCCCCAGCATTTT.

The V gene is TRBV30, the J gene TRBJ1-1; TRBD1 matches 9 bases. V was clipped by 5 bases and J by 5 bases; unmatched bases: 6. The CDR3 spans 13 residues. The germline V gene has CDR1 GTSNPN and CDR2 SVGIG (reference sequence). CDR3 DNA: TGTGCCTGGGTCCCGGGACAGGGAACTGAAGCTTTCTTT. Its translation: CAWVPGQGTEAFF. Combining the CDR3 with reference TRBV30 and TRBJ1-1 gives the whole variable domain SQTIHQWPATLVQPVGSPLSLECTVEGTSNPNLYWYRQAAGRGLQLLFYSVGIGQISSEVPQNLSASRPQDRQFILSSKKLLLSDSGFYLCAWVPGQGTEAFFGQGTRLTVV.

The chain's CDR3 is CASSGSRSLGYNEQFF. The CDR3 DNA reads as TGTGCCAGCAGTGGGAGTAGATCCCTTGGCTACAATGAGCAGTTCTTC. The chain has TRBV2 and TRBJ2-1; D not resolved. Germline V lookup: CDR1 SNHLY, CDR2 FYNNEI. This CDR3 spans 16 amino acids. Trimming took off 4 bases at V and 3 bases at J, with 16 bases between the two ends.

The chain is built from TRBV5-1 and TRBJ2-5; D is unclear. Germline values: CDR1 SGHRS, CDR2 YFSETQ. This CDR3 spans 15 amino acids. V shed 6 bases and J shed 4 bases, with 19 bases lying between them. Here the CDR3 reads CASTLTVRNGETQYF. CDR3 DNA: TGCGCCAGCACACTTACAGTCAGGAACGGAGAGACCCAGTACTTC.

The rearrangement uses TRBV29-1 and TRBJ2-4, with a possible D match to TRBD1 (6 bases). The V gene's germline CDR1 is SQVTM and CDR2 ANQGSEA. CDR3 length: 12 amino acids. Trimming shortened V by 7 bases and J by 5 bases, and 12 bases separated the two germline ends. The CDR3 nucleotides read TGCAGCGGAACAGGGACCCAAAACATTCAGTACTTC. Residues: CSGTGTQNIQYF.